This T cell receptor beta chain was observed in a study of cytomegalovirus exposure and HLA in healthy donors. Study-wide findings and caveats: Analysis performed later found about 18,000 TCR beta sequences associated with HLA alleles at 0.05 false discovery rate. Excluded: some indistinguishable V segments such as TRBV6-2 and TRBV6-3.

13 Jbeta primers and 60 Vbeta primers were used for the PCR. Generated by immunoSEQ multiplex PCR, the TCRdb table keeps only in-frame clones and is missing some. The table for this sample gives 45,000 to 55,000 clones. Comments on this clone: Its antigen is not identified.

The germline V gene has CDR1 LNHDA and CDR2 SQIVND (reference sequence). Deletions cut 0 bases from V and 4 bases from J, with 13 bases between. The CDR3 has 15 residues. Healthy bone marrow donors made up the cohort. J is TRBJ2-7 and V is TRBV19, with D possibly TRBD1 on 6 matching bases. The sequence came from a male donor in good health and CMV-seropositive. The material sequenced was PBMCs. Here the CDR3 reads CASSIDPRDTYEQYF. The CDR3 nucleotides read TGTGCCAGTAGTATAGATCCACGGGACACGTACGAGCAGTACTTC.